What follows are 15 T cell receptor beta chains derived from one specimen sequenced in a study of cytomegalovirus exposure and HLA in healthy donors. In the PCR, 60 Vbeta and 13 Jbeta primers were used. Generated by immunoSEQ multiplex PCR, the TCRdb table keeps only in-frame clones and is missing some. Here the sample spans fewer than 250,000 clones, 76% being singletons. Sequenced material: PBMCs. Receptors originate from a man in his late teens or twenties in good health and CMV-seronegative.

The chain links TRBV7-3 to TRBJ1-1; 8 nucleotides match TRBD1. The CDR3 is made up of 14 amino acids. The junction had 3 bases not matched to a gene; V was cut back by 4 bases and J by 2 bases. Germline lookup yields CDR1 SGHTA and CDR2 FQGTGA. This CDR3 is CASSSQGANTEAFF. The CDR3 DNA reads TGTGCCAGCAGCTCTCAGGGGGCAAACACTGAAGCTTTCTTT.

This chain links TRBV5-5 with TRBJ1-1, with D possibly being TRBD1 (6 bases). The length of the CDR3 is 15 residues. Germline CDR1 SGHKS, CDR2 YYEKEE (reference sequence). Trimming removed 4 bases from V and 4 bases from J, with 17 bases in between. Written as DNA, the CDR3 is TGTGCCAGCAGCCCGCTGGGGGGGCTAAGCACTGAAGCTTTCTTT. This encodes CASSPLGGLSTEAFF.

A word on this clone: This CDR3 is also generated by other DNA sequences in the sample. This rearrangement joins TRBV21-1 to TRBJ2-3; the table calls TRBD2, which could not be checked here. TRBV21-1 is a pseudogene. CDR3 length: 16 residues. The CDR3 DNA reads as TGTGCCAGCAGCAACCGCGGACTAGCGAGCCCAGATACGCAGTATTTT. Its translation: CASSNRGLASPDTQYF.

This clone was observed a handful of times. The V call is TRBV7-8, the J call TRBJ2-5, with 12 bases aligning to TRBD2. The trim removed 3 bases at V and 7 bases at J, leaving 12 bases unmatched. The CDR3 totals 17 residues. Per germline, CDR1 SGHVS and CDR2 FQNEAQ. CDR3 nucleotide sequence: TGTGCCAGCAGCTTCCTCGTCGGACTAGCGGGGCCAGGGACCCAGTACTTC. Residues: CASSFLVGLAGPGTQYF.

The CDR3 nucleotides are TGTGCCAGCAGTCCAGGGACATACACCGGGGAGCTGTTTTTT. Protein: CASSPGTYTGELFF. This chain uses TRBV28 with TRBJ2-2; maybe TRBD1 (6 bases). CDR3 size: 14 residues. Germline CDR1 MDHEN, CDR2 SYDVKM. The V gene lost 5 bases and the J gene lost 3 bases, with 10 bases spanning the gap.

V gene TRBV27 combines with J gene TRBJ2-5; 9 bases fit TRBD2. The CDR3 extends over 15 amino acids. After removal of 4 bases from V and 7 bases from J, the junction contained 10 bases not matched to a gene. Per germline, CDR1 MNHEY and CDR2 SMNVEV (reference sequence). Here the CDR3 DNA reads TGTGCCAGCAGTTCAGCGGGAGGTTCTAGTGTGACCCAGTACTTC. This gives the protein CASSSAGGSSVTQYF.

This chain uses TRBV6-5 with TRBJ2-7; D gene uncertain. CDR1 is MNHEY and CDR2 is SVGAGI in the germline V gene. Trimming cost V 8 bases and J 0 bases, with 11 bases left between them. This CDR3 region has 13 residues. The CDR3 protein is CASSRQPSYEQYF. DNA for the CDR3: TGTGCCAGCTCGCGGCAGCCCTCCTACGAGCAGTACTTC.

The J gene is TRBJ2-1, the V gene TRBV10-1; the match to TRBD2 covers 11 bases. This CDR3 comprises 16 residues. V lost 3 bases, J lost 4 bases, and 5 bases stayed unmatched. Per germline, CDR1 WNHNN and CDR2 SYGVQD (reference sequence). The CDR3 reads CASSDSLAGGYNEQFF. CDR3 DNA: TGCGCCAGCAGTGACTCCCTAGCGGGAGGTTACAATGAGCAGTTCTTC.

The J gene is TRBJ2-1, the V gene TRBV18, with 8 bases matching TRBD1. The CDR3 loop spans 15 amino acids. V lost 6 bases, J lost 1 base, and 5 bases stayed unmatched. Germline CDR1 is KGHSH and CDR2 is LQKENI. The DNA of the CDR3 is TGTGCCAGCTCGGCGACAGGGGAATCCTACAATGAGCAGTTCTTC. It encodes CASSATGESYNEQFF.

The chain has TRBV5-1 and TRBJ2-3, with 10 bases lining up with TRBD1. Germline CDR1 is SGHRS and CDR2 is YFSETQ. J was trimmed by 4 bases and V by 0 bases; bases with no gene match: 2. The CDR3 has 15 residues. CDR3 nucleotides: TGCGCCAGCAGCTTGGCAGGACAGGGGGCAGATACGCAGTATTTT. Translating gives CASSLAGQGADTQYF.

For the CDR3, the DNA is TGTGCCAGCAGTGAAATCTGGACAACCTCCGGTCAGCCCCAGCATTTT. This translates into CASSEIWTTSGQPQHF. The V call is TRBV6-1, the J call TRBJ1-5, with D tentatively TRBD1 (5 bases). V lost 2 bases and J 6 bases, leaving 17 bases between the germline ends. CDR3 length: 16 amino acids. Germline V gene lookup returns CDR1 MNHNS and CDR2 SASEGT.

The chain's CDR3 is CASSLGTPYQETQYF. CDR3 coding DNA: TGTGCCAGCAGCTTAGGGACACCCTACCAAGAGACCCAGTACTTC. The chain recombines TRBV11-3 with TRBJ2-5, with a tentative D call TRBD1 (5 bases). From germline, CDR1 is SGHNT and CDR2 YENEEA. The CDR3 covers 15 residues. Trimming left V 1 base short and J 0 bases short, with 9 bases between. The full variable domain, rest sourced from reference TRBV11-3 and TRBJ2-5, is EAGVVQSPRYKIIEKKQPVAFWCNPISGHNTLYWYLQNLGQGPELLIRYENEEAVDDSQLPKDRFSAERLKGVDSTLKIQPAELGDSAVYLCASSLGTPYQETQYFGPGTRLLVL.

The J gene is TRBJ1-6, the V gene TRBV4-1, with TRBD1 matching over 10 bases. The CDR3 runs 15 residues. Germline CDR1 is MGHRA and CDR2 is YSYEKL. The ends lost 3 bases at V and 10 bases at J; junction bases unmatched: 6. The CDR3 is CASSHLGQGSSPLHF. The CDR3 DNA sequence: TGCGCCAGCAGCCACCTGGGACAGGGGAGCTCACCCCTCCACTTT.

This clone occurred a few times. The chain uses TRBV6-5 and TRBJ2-6; no definite D call. Trimming took off 5 bases at V and 0 bases at J, with 8 bases between the two ends. The CDR3 loop spans 15 amino acids. CDR1 is MNHEY, CDR2 SVGAGI, per germline. Here the CDR3 DNA reads TGTGCCAGCAGTAGTACAGCCTCTGGGGCCAACGTCCTGACTTTC. Translated: CASSSTASGANVLTF.

This chain joins TRBV7-3 and TRBJ2-3; D is possibly TRBD1 (7 bases). Trimming left V 1 base short and J 0 bases short, with 11 bases between. The germline V gene has CDR1 SGHTA and CDR2 FQGTGA. There are 16 residues in the CDR3. The CDR3 region is CASSLNRGGSTDTQYF. The CDR3 DNA follows: TGTGCCAGCAGCTTAAACAGGGGAGGTAGCACAGATACGCAGTATTTT.